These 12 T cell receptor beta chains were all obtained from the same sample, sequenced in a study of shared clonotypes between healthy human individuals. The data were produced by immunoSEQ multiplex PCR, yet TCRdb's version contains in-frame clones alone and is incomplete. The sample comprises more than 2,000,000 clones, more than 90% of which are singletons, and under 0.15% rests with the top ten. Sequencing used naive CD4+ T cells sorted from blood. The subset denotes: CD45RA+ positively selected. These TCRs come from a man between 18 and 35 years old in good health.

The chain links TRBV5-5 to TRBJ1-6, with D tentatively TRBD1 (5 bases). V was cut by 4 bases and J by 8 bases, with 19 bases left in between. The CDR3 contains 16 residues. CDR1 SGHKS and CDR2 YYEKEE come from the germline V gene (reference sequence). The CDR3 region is CASSTTQEVEDSPLHF. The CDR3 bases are TGTGCCAGCAGCACAACACAGGAAGTTGAGGATTCACCCCTCCACTTT.

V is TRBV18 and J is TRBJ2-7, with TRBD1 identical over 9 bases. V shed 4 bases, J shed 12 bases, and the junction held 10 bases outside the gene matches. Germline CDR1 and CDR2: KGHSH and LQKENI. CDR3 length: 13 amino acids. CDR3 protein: CASSQSRDRDRYF. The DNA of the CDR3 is TGTGCCAGCTCACAGTCCCGGGACAGGGACCGGTACTTC.

The CDR3 DNA follows: TGTGCCAGCAGCTTTAGAACAGCTAGGGATACGCAGTATTTT. Translated: CASSFRTARDTQYF. The chain recombines TRBV7-9 with TRBJ2-3, with D unresolved. Germline V gives CDR1 SEHNR, CDR2 FQNEAQ (reference sequence). The CDR3 is 14 amino acids. Trimming shortened V by 3 bases and J by 6 bases, and 13 bases separated the two germline ends.

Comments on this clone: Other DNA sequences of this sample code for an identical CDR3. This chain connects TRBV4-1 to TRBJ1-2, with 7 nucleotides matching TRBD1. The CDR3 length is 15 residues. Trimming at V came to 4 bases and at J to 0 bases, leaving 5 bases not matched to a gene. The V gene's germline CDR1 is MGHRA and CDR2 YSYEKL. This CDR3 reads CASSPNDRANYGYTF. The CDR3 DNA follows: TGCGCCAGCAGCCCGAACGACAGGGCTAACTATGGCTACACCTTC.

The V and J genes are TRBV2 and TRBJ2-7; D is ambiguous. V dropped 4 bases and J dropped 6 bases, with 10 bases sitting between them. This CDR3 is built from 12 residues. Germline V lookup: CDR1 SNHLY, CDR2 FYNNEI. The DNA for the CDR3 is TGTGCCAGCAGTGTAGGGTTCTCCGAGCAGTACTTC. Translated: CASSVGFSEQYF.

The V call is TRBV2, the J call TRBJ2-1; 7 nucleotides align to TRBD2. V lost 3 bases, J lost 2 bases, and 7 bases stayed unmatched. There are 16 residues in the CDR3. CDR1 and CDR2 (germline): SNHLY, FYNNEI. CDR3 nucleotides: TGTGCCAGCAGTGAGTTATGGGGGGGAGCCTACAATGAGCAGTTCTTC. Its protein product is CASSELWGGAYNEQFF.

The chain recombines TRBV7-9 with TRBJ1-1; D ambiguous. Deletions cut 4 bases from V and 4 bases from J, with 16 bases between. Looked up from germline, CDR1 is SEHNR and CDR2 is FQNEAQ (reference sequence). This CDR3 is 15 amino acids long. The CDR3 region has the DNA TGTGCCAGCAGCTCGGCGGGGAGGGCGGGCACTGAAGCTTTCTTT. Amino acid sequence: CASSSAGRAGTEAFF. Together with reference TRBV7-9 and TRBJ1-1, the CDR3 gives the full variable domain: DTGVSQNPRHKITKRGQNVTFRCDPISEHNRLYWYRQTLGQGPEFLTYFQNEAQLEKSRLLSDRFSAERPKGSFSTLEIQRTEQGDSAMYLCASSSAGRAGTEAFFGQGTRLTVV.

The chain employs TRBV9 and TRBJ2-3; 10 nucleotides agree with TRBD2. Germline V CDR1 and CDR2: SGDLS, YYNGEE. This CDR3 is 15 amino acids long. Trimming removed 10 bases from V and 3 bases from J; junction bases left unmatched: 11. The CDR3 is CAAGGAGGGTDTQYF. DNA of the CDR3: TGTGCCGCGGGTGGAGCGGGAGGGGGGACAGATACGCAGTATTTT.

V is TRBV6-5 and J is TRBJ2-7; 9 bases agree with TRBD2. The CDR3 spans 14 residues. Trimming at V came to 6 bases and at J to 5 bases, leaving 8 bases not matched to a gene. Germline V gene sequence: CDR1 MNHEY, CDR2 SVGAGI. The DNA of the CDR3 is TGTGCCAGCAGCTCAAGCGGGGGGAGTAACGAGCAGTACTTC. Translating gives CASSSSGGSNEQYF.

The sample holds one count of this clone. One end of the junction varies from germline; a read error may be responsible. The CDR3 DNA reads as TGTGCTAGCAGCTCCGGCGGGGGACCGACCCAAGAGACCCAGTACTTC. As protein: CASSSGGGPTQETQYF. The rearrangement links TRBV7-7 to TRBJ2-5; 7 bases are shared with TRBD2. From germline, CDR1 is SSHAT and CDR2 FNYEAQ (reference sequence). The CDR3 totals 16 residues. The full variable domain, rest sourced from reference TRBV7-7 and TRBJ2-5, is GAGVSQSPRYKVTKRGQDVTLRCDPISSHATLYWYQQALGQGPEFLTYFNYEAQPDKSGLPSDRFSAERPEGSISTLTIQRTEQRDSAMYRCASSSGGGPTQETQYFGPGTRLLVL.

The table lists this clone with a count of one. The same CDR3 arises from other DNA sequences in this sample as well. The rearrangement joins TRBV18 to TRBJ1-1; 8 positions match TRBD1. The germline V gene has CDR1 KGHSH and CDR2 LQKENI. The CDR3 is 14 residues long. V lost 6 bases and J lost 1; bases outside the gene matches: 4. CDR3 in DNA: TGTGCCAGCTCTCCGGACAGGGCGAACACTGAAGCTTTCTTT. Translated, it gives CASSPDRANTEAFF.

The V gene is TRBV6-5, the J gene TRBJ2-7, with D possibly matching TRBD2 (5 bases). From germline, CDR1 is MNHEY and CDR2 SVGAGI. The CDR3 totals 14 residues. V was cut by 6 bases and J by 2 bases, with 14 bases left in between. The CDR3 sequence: CASSLGLTTYEQYF. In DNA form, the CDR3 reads TGTGCCAGCAGCCTAGGACTGACTACCTACGAGCAGTACTTC.